This TCR beta chain was captured in a study of blood T cell repertoires in COVID-19. Overall study context: The United States, Italy and Spain provided the acute and convalescent COVID-19 samples. Sample material is recorded as cDNA or gDNA derived from T cells, B-cell-depleted T cells, or PBMCs.

As originally analysed: Using reference gene primer amplification, nucleated cell counts were estimated. Assay: immunoSEQ multiplex PCR; the TCRdb copy retains only in-frame clones and omits some. V and J calls and clone size follow that table, whereas D and trimming were derived from the DNA. Among 120,000 to 150,000 clones listed, approximately 82% were seen once. Germline V gene sequence: CDR1 SGHNT, CDR2 YYREEE (reference sequence). Trimming left V 1 base short and J 5 bases short, with 6 bases between. The CDR3 covers 12 residues. The specimen sequenced was peripheral blood. The clonotype comes from a human donor with acute or convalescent COVID-19. The donor label of this sample is uncertain. The rearrangement uses TRBV5-4 and TRBJ2-5; D is undetermined. The CDR3 DNA is TGTGCCAGCAGCTTGACAGTGGAGACCCAGTACTTC. Amino acid sequence: CASSLTVETQYF. Combining the CDR3 with reference TRBV5-4 and TRBJ2-5 gives the whole variable domain ETGVTQSPTHLIKTRGQQVTLRCSSQSGHNTVSWYQQALGQGPQFIFQYYREEENGRGNFPPRFSGLQFPNYSSELNVNALELDDSALYLCASSLTVETQYFGPGTRLLVL.